This T cell receptor beta chain was identified during a study of shared clonotypes between healthy human individuals (dated by TCRdb to 2018 to 2021). Describing the broader study: Three men and a couple of women, aged 18 to 49 years, made up the cohort. Libraries were prepared and TCR repertoires were sequenced by different laboratories using diverse techniques, in order to increase sequencing depth and limit assay-specific biases. To estimate repertoire size and how much clonotype sharing occurs between individuals, the study deeply sequenced the blood TCR repertoires of five healthy adults. Per donor, three plates each were used for CD4 naive and CD4 memory, two for CD8 naive, and one for CD8 memory. Per donor, leukapheresis produced somewhere between about 0.8 and 9.5 billion PBMCs.

Ends trimmed: V by 5 bases, J by 4 bases; bases unmatched to a gene: 19. The CDR3 runs 18 residues from the cysteine to the phenylalanine. Left in the record is the CDR3 DNA by itself, 54 bases read in frame from the first base. Reading the germline V gene gives CDR1 SGHAT and CDR2 FQNNGV. Using the deep immunoSEQ assay, TCR CDR3 regions were amplified from genomic DNA by multiplex PCR. For each cell subset, the extracted genomic DNA was distributed evenly across all wells of several immunoSEQ 96-well plates, and each plate served as one replicate. For sorted subsets, approximately 210 ng genomic DNA, equal to tens of thousands of T cell genomes, was loaded into each replicate PCR. The purified libraries were quantified using a Qubit 3.0 fluorometer, sized with a Bioanalyzer 2100, and then quantified again using the KAPA Library Quantification kit. Each immunoSEQ 96-well plate was sequenced on its own single-read 150-cycle Illumina NextSeq 550 flow cell. Under the source paper's analysis protocol: Because the immunoSEQ output held only junctional sequences and lacked quality scores, the filtering could not match the filtering applied to full-length reads. To assign V/J genes and CDR3, sequences were annotated using PyIR, a Python wrapper for IgBLAST v1.9, with IMGT germline references. Reads with weak V/J assignments (E-value above 1e-6), missing CDR3, stop codons, out-of-frame junctions, or ambiguous translated residues were removed. V3J clonotypes were defined by identical inferred V gene, J gene, and CDR3 amino acid sequence. The percentage overlap between two repertoires was calculated by dividing the number of shared unique clonotypes by the size of the smaller repertoire. Three approaches were used to assess repertoire richness: RTK rarefaction, the Chao1 estimator, and Recon v2.1 estimates of unobserved clonotypes. OLGA was used to compute generation probabilities for all TCRbeta clonotypes that the gDNA method yielded from a few donors. Entries here come from immuneACCESS through TCRdb and include only in-frame sequences with V and J called. Some clones fail to appear in such tables; in the studies checked, an unresolved V gene covers under half of the shortfall, and the cause of the remainder is unknown. Clone size and V and J calls were adopted from that table, with D and trimming inferred from the DNA. For this sample there are around 1,900,000 clones; just under 95% appear just once. Of the sample, around 1.7% falls within the top ten clones.

This clone appeared once. The specificity of this receptor is unknown. It has no much larger one-base neighbor in the sample; base qualities were not kept. The full study reports these points: Incomplete sequencing was indicated by rarefaction of sorted-subset datasets, despite the large sequencing depth. When several donors were compared, the shared fraction of clonotypes was around 5.1% for naive CD4, 3.5% to 4% for naive CD8, 2% to 2.5% for memory CD4, and roughly 0.43% for memory CD8. Larger estimated clonotype richness was generally found for naive subsets than for memory subsets. The small number of donors limited the genetic and exposure-history diversity represented. Sampling was limited to blood, and TCR repertoires in tissue likely differ from TCR repertoires in blood. Pairwise subsampling indicated that sequencing depth was expected to affect the degree of clonotype sharing among donors. Higher generation probabilities were observed for clonotypes shared by all four sorted-subset donors than for non-shared clonotypes.

For the CD8 naive samples, CD45RO-negative cells were positively selected for CCR7, yielding a CD45RA+CCR7+ population from which TemRA cells were excluded. Healthy HIV-negative adults with no recently reported acute infections or vaccinations were included as donors. Only Caucasian adults living in Nashville, Tennessee, USA were represented among the donors. Blood was collected by leukapheresis, and PBMCs were isolated by Ficoll-Histopaque density gradient centrifugation and then cryopreserved in liquid nitrogen vapor phase. Purity and quantity of every magnetically sorted T cell population were checked by analytical flow cytometry. Genomic DNA was isolated from each sorted fraction and quantified by UV absorbance on a Nanodrop 2000c.

This sequence originates from a man aged 18-30 years in good health. Some clones in this sample may be carry-over from other donors' samples. The sequenced material came from naive CD8+ T cells from PBMCs. Per the publication, the cell subset or site label means: CD45RA+CCR7+. Recombination joined TRBV11-2 with TRBJ1-1; 7 bases in the middle match TRBD1. CDR3 loop: CASSAHPGTERGFTEAFF. The nucleotides are TGTGCCAGCAGCGCACACCCTGGGACAGAAAGGGGTTTCACTGAAGCTTTCTTT.